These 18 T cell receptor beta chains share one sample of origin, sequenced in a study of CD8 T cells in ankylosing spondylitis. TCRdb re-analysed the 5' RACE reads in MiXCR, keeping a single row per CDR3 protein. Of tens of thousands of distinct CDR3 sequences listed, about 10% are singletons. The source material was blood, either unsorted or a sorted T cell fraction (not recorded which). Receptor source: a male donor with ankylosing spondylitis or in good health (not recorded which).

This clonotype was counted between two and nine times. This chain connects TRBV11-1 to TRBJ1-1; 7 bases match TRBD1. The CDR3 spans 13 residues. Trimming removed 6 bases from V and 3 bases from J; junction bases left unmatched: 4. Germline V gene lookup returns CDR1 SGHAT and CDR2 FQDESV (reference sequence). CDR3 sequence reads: CASRLQGHTEAFF. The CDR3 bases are TGTGCCAGCAGACTACAGGGGCACACTGAAGCTTTCTTT.

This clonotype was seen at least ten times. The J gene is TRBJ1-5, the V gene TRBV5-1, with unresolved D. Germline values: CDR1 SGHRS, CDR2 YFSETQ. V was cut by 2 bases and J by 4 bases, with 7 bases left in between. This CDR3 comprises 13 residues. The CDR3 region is CASSFETNQPQHF. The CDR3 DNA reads TGCGCCAGCAGCTTTGAAACTAATCAGCCCCAGCATTTT.

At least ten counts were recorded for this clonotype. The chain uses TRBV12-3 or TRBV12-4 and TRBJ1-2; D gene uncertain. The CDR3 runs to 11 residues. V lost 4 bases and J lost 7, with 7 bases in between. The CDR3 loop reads CASSSLGGYTF. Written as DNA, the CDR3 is TGTGCCAGCAGTTCGCTGGGTGGCTACACCTTC.

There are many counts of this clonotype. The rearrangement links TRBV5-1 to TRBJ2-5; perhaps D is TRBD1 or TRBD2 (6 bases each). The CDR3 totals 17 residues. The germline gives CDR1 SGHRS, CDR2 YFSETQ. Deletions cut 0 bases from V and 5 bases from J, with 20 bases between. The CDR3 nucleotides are TGCGCCAGCAGCTTGGTCTCCCCGGGGGCGACGGGGGAGACCCAGTACTTC. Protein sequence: CASSLVSPGATGETQYF. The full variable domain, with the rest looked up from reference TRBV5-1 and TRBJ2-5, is KAGVTQTPRYLIKTRGQQVTLSCSPISGHRSVSWYQQTPGQGLQFLFEYFSETQRNKGNFPGRFSGRQFSNSRSEMNVSTLELGDSALYLCASSLVSPGATGETQYFGPGTRLLVL.

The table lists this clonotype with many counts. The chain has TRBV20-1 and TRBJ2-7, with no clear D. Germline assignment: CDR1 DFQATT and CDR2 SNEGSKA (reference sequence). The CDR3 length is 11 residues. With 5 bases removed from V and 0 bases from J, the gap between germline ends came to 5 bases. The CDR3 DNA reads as TGCAGTGCTGAGGCCTCCTACGAGCAGTACTTC. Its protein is CSAEASYEQYF.

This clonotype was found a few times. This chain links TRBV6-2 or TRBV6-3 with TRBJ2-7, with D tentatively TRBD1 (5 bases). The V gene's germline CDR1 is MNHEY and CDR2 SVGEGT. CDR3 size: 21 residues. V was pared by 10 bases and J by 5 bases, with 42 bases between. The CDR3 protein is CANRPASRVRAPIFNYHEQYF. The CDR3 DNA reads TGTGCCAACAGGCCCGCCTCACGGGTCCGTGCTCCAATCTTCAACTACCACGAGCAGTACTTC.

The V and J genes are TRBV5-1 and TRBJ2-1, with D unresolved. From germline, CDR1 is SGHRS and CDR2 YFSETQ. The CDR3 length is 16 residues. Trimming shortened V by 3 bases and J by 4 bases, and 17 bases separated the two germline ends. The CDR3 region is CASSSPQIGIYNEQFF. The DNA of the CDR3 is TGCGCCAGCAGCTCCCCACAGATTGGGATATACAATGAGCAGTTCTTC. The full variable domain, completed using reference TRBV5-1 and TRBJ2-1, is KAGVTQTPRYLIKTRGQQVTLSCSPISGHRSVSWYQQTPGQGLQFLFEYFSETQRNKGNFPGRFSGRQFSNSRSEMNVSTLELGDSALYLCASSSPQIGIYNEQFFGPGTRLTVL.

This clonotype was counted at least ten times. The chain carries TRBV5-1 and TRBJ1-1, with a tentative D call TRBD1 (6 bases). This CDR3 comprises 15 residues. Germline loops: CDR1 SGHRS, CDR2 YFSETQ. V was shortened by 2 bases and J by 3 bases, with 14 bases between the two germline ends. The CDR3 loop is CASSFRQASDTEAFF. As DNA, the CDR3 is TGCGCCAGCAGCTTCAGACAGGCTAGTGACACTGAAGCTTTCTTT.

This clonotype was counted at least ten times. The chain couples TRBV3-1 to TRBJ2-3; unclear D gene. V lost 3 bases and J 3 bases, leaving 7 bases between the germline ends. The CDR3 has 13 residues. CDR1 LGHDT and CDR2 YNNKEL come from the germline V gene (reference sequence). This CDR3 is CASSQLGTDTQYF. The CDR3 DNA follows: TGTGCCAGCAGCCAGCTAGGGACAGATACGCAGTATTTT.

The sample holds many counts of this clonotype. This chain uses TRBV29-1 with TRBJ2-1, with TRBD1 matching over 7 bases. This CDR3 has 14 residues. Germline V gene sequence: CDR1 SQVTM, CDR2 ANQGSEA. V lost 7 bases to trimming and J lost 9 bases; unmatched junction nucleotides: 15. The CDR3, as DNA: TGCAGCGCCGCCCCCTTGACAGGGCAGAGTGAGCAGTTCTTC. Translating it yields CSAAPLTGQSEQFF.

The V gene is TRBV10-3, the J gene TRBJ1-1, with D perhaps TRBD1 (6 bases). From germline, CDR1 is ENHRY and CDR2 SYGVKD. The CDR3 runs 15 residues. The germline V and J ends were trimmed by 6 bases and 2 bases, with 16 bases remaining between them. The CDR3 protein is CAISKGGSANTEAFF. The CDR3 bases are TGTGCCATCAGCAAGGGGGGGTCAGCCAACACTGAAGCTTTCTTT.

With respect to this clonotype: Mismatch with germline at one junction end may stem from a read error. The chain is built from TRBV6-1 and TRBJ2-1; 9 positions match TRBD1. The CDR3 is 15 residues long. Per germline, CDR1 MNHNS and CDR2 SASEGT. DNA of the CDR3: TGTGTCAGCAGCTCCGGGACAGGGTATCACAATGAGCAGTTCTTC. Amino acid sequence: CVSSSGTGYHNEQFF.

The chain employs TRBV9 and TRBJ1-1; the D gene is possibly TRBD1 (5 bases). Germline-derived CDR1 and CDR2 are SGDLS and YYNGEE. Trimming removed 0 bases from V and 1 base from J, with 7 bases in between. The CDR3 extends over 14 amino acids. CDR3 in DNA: TGTGCCAGCAGCGTAGACAGGACGAACACTGAAGCTTTCTTT. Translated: CASSVDRTNTEAFF.

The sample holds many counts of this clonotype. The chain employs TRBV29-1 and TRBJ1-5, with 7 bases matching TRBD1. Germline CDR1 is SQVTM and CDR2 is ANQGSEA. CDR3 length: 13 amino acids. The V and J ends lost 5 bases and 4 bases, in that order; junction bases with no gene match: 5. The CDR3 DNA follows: TGCAGCGTTCCAGGGACAGCAAATCAGCCCCAGCATTTT. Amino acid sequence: CSVPGTANQPQHF.

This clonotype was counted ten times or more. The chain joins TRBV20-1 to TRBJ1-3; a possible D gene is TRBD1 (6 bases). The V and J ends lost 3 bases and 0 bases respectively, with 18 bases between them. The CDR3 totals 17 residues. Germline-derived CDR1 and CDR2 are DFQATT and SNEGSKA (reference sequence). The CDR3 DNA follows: TGCAGTGCTAGGGCCCTGGACAGTCTCTACTCTGGAAACACCATATATTTT. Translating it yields CSARALDSLYSGNTIYF.

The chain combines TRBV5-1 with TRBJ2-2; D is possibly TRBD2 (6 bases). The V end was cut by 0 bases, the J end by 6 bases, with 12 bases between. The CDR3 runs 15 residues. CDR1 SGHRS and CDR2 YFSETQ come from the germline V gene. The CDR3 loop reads CASSLAQGGAGELFF. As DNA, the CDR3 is TGCGCCAGCAGCTTGGCGCAGGGAGGCGCCGGGGAGCTGTTTTTT.

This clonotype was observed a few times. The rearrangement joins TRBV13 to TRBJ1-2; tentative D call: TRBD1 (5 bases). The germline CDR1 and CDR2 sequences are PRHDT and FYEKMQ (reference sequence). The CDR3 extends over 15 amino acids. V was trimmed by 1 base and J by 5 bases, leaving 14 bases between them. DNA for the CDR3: TGTGCCAGCAGCTTAGCGGGGCAGGATCGATATGGCTACACCTTC. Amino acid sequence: CASSLAGQDRYGYTF. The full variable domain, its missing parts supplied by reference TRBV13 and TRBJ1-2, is AAGVIQSPRHLIKEKRETATLKCYPIPRHDTVYWYQQGPGQDPQFLISFYEKMQSDKGSIPDRFSAQQFSDYHSELNMSSLELGDSALYFCASSLAGQDRYGYTFGSGTRLTVV.

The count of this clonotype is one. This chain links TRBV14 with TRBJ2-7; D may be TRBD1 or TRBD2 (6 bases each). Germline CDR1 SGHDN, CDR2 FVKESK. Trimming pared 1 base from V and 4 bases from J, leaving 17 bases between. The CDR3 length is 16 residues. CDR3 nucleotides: TGTGCCAGCAGCCAAGTAGGGGGGAGGCCTAAGTACGAGCAGTACTTC. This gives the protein CASSQVGGRPKYEQYF.